The 10 T cell receptor beta chains below all came from one sample that was sequenced in a study of blood T cell repertoires in COVID-19. TCRdb keeps only in-frame clones here, not all; method: immunoSEQ multiplex PCR. This sample carries 200,000 to 300,000 clones, about 83% of them seen once, and the ten largest clones take 3% to 4.5%. The sample was PBMCs or T cells enriched from blood (not recorded which). The source is a woman aged 40 to 49 who had been exposed to COVID-19.

The genes are TRBV4-2 and TRBJ2-3; 9 bases match TRBD1. CDR1 and CDR2 (germline): LGHNA, YNFKEQ. Losses at the gene ends were 4 bases for V and 3 bases for J; bases not matched to a gene: 8. This CDR3 comprises 16 residues. Here the CDR3 DNA reads TGTGCCAGCAGCCTCCAGGGACAGGGTTTTACAGATACGCAGTATTTT. Protein: CASSLQGQGFTDTQYF.

The chain uses TRBV6-5 and TRBJ2-1, with no clear D. The CDR3 runs to 13 residues. Germline values: CDR1 MNHEY, CDR2 SVGAGI. The ends were cut back, 2 bases at V and 6 bases at J, with 8 bases in the middle. The CDR3 reads CASSYTTLNEQFF. In DNA form, the CDR3 reads TGTGCCAGCAGTTACACAACCCTCAATGAGCAGTTCTTC.

The chain combines TRBV27 with TRBJ1-6, with TRBD1 as a possible D gene (5 bases). This CDR3 region has 16 residues. V dropped 1 base and J dropped 8 bases, with 15 bases sitting between them. Germline CDR1 reads MNHEY; CDR2 reads SMNVEV (reference sequence). The CDR3 DNA sequence: TGTGCCAGCAGTTTATATGGGGCCCCGGGGGATTCACCCCTCCACTTT. Translation gives CASSLYGAPGDSPLHF.

This chain's CDR3 is CASRGGADNSPLHF. The CDR3 DNA is TGCGCCAGCAGGGGGGGAGCAGATAATTCACCCCTCCACTTT. The gene calls are TRBV5-1 and TRBJ1-6; maybe TRBD1 (5 bases). This CDR3 has 14 residues. The germline V and J ends were trimmed by 5 bases and 5 bases, with 11 bases remaining between them. The V gene's germline CDR1 is SGHRS and CDR2 YFSETQ.

The chain recombines TRBV19 with TRBJ1-1, with D uncertain. V was pared by 3 bases and J by 5 bases, with 4 bases between. Germline CDR1 and CDR2: LNHDA and SQIVND (reference sequence). CDR3 size: 11 residues. The CDR3 DNA reads TGTGCCAGTAGTATTTATACTGAAGCTTTCTTT. This translates into CASSIYTEAFF.

This clone was seen just once. This chain joins TRBV2 and TRBJ1-6; 8 bases match TRBD1. Germline loops: CDR1 SNHLY, CDR2 FYNNEI. V lost 6 bases, J lost 9 bases, and 7 bases stayed unmatched. This CDR3 region has 14 residues. CDR3 sequence (DNA): TGTGCCAGCAGCGACAGGGGTGTCGGTTCACCCCTCCACTTT. Its protein is CASSDRGVGSPLHF.

J is TRBJ1-1 and V is TRBV19; 7 bases align to TRBD1. CDR1 LNHDA and CDR2 SQIVND come from the germline V gene (reference sequence). The V and J ends lost 7 bases and 0 bases, in that order; junction bases with no gene match: 5. CDR3 length equals 14 residues. The CDR3 region has the DNA TGTGCCAGTACCGAGGGGGCGCTGAACACTGAAGCTTTCTTT. Protein product: CASTEGALNTEAFF.

V and J are TRBV7-9 and TRBJ1-1; maybe TRBD1 (6 bases). CDR3 size: 13 residues. Deletions cut 5 bases from V and 1 base from J, with 8 bases between. From germline, CDR1 is SEHNR and CDR2 FQNEAQ (reference sequence). DNA of the CDR3: TGTGCCAGCAGCCCAGGGGCGAACACTGAAGCTTTCTTT. Protein sequence: CASSPGANTEAFF.

The CDR3 DNA is TGTGCCAGCAGTTACTCGGGACAGGGGGCAGGCAATCAGCCCCAGCATTTT. This translates into CASSYSGQGAGNQPQHF. V and J are TRBV6-2 or TRBV6-3 and TRBJ1-5; 12 nucleotides agree with TRBD1. With 0 bases clipped from V and 2 bases from J, the junction kept 2 bases outside the gene matches. CDR3 length: 17 residues. Germline assignment: CDR1 MNHEY and CDR2 SVGEGT.

V usage is TRBV3-1 (or the pseudogene TRBV3-2) and J usage is TRBJ1-1, with D maybe TRBD1 (6 bases). Germline V gene sequence: CDR1 LGHDT, CDR2 YNNKEL (reference sequence). With 4 bases removed from V and 7 bases from J, the gap between germline ends came to 10 bases. The CDR3 sequence is 12 residues long. The CDR3 is CASSRLDSEAFF. The CDR3 DNA is TGTGCCAGCAGCCGGCTGGACAGTGAAGCTTTCTTT.